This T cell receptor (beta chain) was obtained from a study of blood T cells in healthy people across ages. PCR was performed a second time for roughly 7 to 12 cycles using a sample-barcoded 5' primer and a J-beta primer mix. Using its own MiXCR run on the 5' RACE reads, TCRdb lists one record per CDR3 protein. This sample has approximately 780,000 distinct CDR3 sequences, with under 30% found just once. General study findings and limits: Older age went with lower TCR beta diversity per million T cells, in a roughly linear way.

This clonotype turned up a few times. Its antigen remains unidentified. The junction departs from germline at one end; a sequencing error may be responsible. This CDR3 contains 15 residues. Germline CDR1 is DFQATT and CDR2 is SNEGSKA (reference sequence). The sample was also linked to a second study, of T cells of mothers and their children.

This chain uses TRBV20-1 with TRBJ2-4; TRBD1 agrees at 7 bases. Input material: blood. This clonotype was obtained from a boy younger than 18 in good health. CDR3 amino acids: CGAPRTGLAKNIQYF. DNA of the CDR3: TGCGGTGCTCCGCGGACAGGATTAGCCAAAAACATTCAGTACTTC.